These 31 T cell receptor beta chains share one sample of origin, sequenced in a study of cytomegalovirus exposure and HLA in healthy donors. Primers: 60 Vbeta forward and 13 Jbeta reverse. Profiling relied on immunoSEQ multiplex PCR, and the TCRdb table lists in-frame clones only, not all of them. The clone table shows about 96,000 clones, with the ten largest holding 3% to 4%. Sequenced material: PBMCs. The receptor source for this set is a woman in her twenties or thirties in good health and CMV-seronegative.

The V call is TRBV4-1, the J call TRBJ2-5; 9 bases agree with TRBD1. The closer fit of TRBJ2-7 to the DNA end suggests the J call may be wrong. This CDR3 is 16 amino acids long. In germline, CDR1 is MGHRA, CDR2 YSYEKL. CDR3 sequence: CASSQDLDRGNSEQYF. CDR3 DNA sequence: TGCGCCAGCAGCCAAGACCTGGACAGGGGCAATAGCGAGCAGTACTTC.

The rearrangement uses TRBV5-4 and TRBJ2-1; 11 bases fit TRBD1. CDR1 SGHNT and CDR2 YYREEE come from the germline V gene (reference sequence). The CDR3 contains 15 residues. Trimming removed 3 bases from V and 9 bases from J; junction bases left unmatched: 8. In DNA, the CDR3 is TGTGCCAGCAGCTCGGACAGGGGGCGCTTGGGTGAGCAGTTCTTC. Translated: CASSSDRGRLGEQFF.

Here the CDR3 reads CASSYRDRRPSNQPQHF. CDR3 DNA: TGTGCCAGCAGTTACCGGGACAGAAGGCCTAGCAATCAGCCCCAGCATTTT. The chain links TRBV28 to TRBJ1-5, with TRBD1 matching 7 bases. Germline loops: CDR1 MDHEN, CDR2 SYDVKM. The CDR3 has 17 residues. V lost 4 bases to trimming and J lost 0 bases; unmatched junction nucleotides: 9.

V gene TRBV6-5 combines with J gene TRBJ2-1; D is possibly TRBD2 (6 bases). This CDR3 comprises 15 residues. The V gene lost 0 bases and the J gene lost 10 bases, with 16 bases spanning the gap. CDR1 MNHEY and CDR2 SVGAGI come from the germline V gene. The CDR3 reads CASSYSRRGGGEQFF. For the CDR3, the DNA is TGTGCCAGCAGTTACTCGAGGCGGGGTGGCGGGGAGCAGTTCTTC.

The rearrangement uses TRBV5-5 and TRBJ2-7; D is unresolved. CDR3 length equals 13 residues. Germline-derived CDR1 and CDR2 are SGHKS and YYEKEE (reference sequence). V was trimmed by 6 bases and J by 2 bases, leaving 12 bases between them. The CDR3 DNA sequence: TGTGCCAGCAACCCCGTCTATGCCTACGAGCAGTACTTC. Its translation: CASNPVYAYEQYF.

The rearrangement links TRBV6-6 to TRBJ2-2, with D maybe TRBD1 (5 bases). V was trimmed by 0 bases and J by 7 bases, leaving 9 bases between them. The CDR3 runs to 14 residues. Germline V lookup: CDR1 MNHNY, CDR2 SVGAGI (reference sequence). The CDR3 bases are TGTGCCAGCAGTTACTCAGGGGTGGGCGGGGAGCTGTTTTTT. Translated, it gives CASSYSGVGGELFF.

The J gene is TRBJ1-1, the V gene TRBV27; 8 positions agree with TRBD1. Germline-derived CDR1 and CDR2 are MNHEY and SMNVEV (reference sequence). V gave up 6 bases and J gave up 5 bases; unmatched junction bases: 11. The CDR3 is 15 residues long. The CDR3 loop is CASSKTGAFTTEAFF. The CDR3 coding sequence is TGTGCCAGCAGCAAGACAGGGGCGTTTACAACTGAAGCTTTCTTT.

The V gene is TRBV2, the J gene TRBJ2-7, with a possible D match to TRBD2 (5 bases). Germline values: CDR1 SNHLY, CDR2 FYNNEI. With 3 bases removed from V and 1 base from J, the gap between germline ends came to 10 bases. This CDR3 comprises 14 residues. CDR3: CASSDWTSSYEQYF. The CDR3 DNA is TGTGCCAGCAGTGATTGGACTTCTTCCTACGAGCAGTACTTC.

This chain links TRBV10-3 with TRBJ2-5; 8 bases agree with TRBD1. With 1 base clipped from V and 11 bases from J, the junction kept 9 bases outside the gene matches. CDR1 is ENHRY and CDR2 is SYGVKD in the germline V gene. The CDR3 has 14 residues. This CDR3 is CAISEFGQGREQYF. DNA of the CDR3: TGTGCCATCAGTGAGTTTGGACAGGGCAGGGAGCAGTACTTC.

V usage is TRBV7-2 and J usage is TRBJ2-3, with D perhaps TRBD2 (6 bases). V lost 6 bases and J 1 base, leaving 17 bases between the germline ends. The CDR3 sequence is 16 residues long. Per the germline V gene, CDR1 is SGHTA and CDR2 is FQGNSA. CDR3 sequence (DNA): TGTGCCAGCAGTCGAGGGACGGAGGGAGGCACAGATACGCAGTATTTT. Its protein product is CASSRGTEGGTDTQYF. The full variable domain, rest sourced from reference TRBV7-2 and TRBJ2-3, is GAGVSQSPSNKVTEKGKDVELRCDPISGHTALYWYRQSLGQGLEFLIYFQGNSAPDKSGLPSDRFSAERTGGSVSTLTIQRTQQEDSAVYLCASSRGTEGGTDTQYFGPGTRLTVL.

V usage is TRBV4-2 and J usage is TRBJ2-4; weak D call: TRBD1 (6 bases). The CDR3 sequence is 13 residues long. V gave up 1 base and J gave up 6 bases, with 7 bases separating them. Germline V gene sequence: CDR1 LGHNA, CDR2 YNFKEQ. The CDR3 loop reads CASSQGTVNIQYF. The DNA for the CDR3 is TGTGCCAGCAGCCAAGGGACAGTAAACATTCAGTACTTC.

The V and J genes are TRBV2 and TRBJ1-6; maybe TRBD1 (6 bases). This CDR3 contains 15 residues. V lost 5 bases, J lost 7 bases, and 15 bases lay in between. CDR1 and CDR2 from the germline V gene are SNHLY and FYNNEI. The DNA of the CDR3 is TGTGCCAGCAGTCAACAGGGAGTGGGGAATTCACCCCTCCACTTT. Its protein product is CASSQQGVGNSPLHF.

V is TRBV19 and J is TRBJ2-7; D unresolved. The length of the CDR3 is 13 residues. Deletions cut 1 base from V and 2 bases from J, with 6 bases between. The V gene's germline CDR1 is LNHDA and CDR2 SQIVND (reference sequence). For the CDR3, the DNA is TGTGCCAGTAGTATAGGAGAAGCCTACGAGCAGTACTTC. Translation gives CASSIGEAYEQYF.

The CDR3 nucleotides read TGTGCCAGTAGTATAGCGGGTAATACCTACGAGCAGTACTTC. Translated: CASSIAGNTYEQYF. This chain connects TRBV19 to TRBJ2-7; D not certain. Trimming shortened V by 1 base and J by 2 bases, and 9 bases separated the two germline ends. This CDR3 spans 14 amino acids. Germline CDR1 is LNHDA and CDR2 is SQIVND (reference sequence). Filled out from reference TRBV19 and TRBJ2-7, the complete variable domain reads DGGITQSPKYLFRKEGQNVTLSCEQNLNHDAMYWYRQDPGQGLRLIYYSQIVNDFQKGDIAEGYSVSREKKESFPLTVTSAQKNPTAFYLCASSIAGNTYEQYFGPGTRLTVT.

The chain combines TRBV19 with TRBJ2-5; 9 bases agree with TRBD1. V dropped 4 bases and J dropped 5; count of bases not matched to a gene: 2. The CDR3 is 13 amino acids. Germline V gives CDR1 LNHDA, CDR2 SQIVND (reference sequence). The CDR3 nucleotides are TGTGCCAGTAGTACTGGACAGGGGGAGACCCAGTACTTC. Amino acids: CASSTGQGETQYF. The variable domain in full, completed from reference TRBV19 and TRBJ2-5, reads DGGITQSPKYLFRKEGQNVTLSCEQNLNHDAMYWYRQDPGQGLRLIYYSQIVNDFQKGDIAEGYSVSREKKESFPLTVTSAQKNPTAFYLCASSTGQGETQYFGPGTRLLVL.

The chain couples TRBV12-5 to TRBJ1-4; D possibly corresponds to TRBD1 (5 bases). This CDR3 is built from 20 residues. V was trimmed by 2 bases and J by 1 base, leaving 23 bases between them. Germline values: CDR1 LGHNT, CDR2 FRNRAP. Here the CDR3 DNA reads TGTGCTAGTGGTTTGTCGGGGGGGGACGGGGAAGGGGTAACTAATGAAAAACTGTTTTTT. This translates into CASGLSGGDGEGVTNEKLFF.

Here the CDR3 reads CASSLASGVNTEAFF. CDR3 DNA sequence: TGTGCCAGCAGTTTAGCATCGGGGGTGAACACTGAAGCTTTCTTT. The chain recombines TRBV27 with TRBJ1-1; tentatively, D is TRBD1 (5 bases). The V end was cut by 2 bases, the J end by 0 bases, with 10 bases between. Germline loops: CDR1 MNHEY, CDR2 SMNVEV (reference sequence). CDR3 length: 15 residues.

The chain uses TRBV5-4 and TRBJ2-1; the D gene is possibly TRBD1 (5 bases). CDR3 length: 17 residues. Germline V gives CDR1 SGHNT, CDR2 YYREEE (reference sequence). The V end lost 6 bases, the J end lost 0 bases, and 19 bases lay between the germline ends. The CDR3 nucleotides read TGTGCCAGCAAGAAACCCCCAGGGCAGGGCTCCTACAATGAGCAGTTCTTC. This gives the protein CASKKPPGQGSYNEQFF.

The DNA for the CDR3 is TGTGCCAGCAGCCAAGATCGGAGTCGGAGCTCCTACAATGAGCAGTTCTTC. Amino acids: CASSQDRSRSSYNEQFF. The chain carries TRBV14 and TRBJ2-1; no clear D. V was shortened by 0 bases and J by 0 bases, with 12 bases between the two germline ends. In germline, CDR1 is SGHDN, CDR2 FVKESK. This CDR3 has 17 amino acids.

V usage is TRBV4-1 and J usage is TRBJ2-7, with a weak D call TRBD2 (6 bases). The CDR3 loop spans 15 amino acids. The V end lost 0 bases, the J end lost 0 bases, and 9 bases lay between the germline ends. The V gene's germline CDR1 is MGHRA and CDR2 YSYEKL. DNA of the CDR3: TGCGCCAGCAGCCAAGATCCCGGGAGCTCCTACGAGCAGTACTTC. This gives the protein CASSQDPGSSYEQYF.

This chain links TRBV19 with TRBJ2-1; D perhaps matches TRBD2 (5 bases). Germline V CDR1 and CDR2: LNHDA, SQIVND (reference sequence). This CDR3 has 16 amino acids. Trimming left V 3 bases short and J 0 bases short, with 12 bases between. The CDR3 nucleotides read TGTGCCAGTAGTATGGATAGCGCGGGCTCCTACAATGAGCAGTTCTTC. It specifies CASSMDSAGSYNEQFF.

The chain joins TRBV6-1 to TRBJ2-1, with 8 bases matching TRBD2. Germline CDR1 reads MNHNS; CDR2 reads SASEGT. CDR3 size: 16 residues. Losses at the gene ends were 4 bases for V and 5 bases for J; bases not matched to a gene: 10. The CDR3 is CASSAKIAGSHNEQFF. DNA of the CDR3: TGTGCCAGCAGTGCAAAGATAGCGGGATCCCACAATGAGCAGTTCTTC.

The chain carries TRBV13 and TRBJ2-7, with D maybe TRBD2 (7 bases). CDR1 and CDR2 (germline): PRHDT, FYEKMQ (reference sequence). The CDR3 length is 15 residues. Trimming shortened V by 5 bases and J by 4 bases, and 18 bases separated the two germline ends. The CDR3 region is CASSQGGGVIYEQYF. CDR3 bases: TGTGCCAGCAGCCAGGGAGGGGGGGTGATATACGAGCAGTACTTC.

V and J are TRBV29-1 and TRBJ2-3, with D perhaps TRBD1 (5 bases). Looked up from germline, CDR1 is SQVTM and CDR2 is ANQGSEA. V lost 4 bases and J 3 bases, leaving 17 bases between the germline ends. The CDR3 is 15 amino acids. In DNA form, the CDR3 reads TGCAGCGTTGTTGGGGTACAGGCTGGGACAGATACGCAGTATTTT. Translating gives CSVVGVQAGTDTQYF.

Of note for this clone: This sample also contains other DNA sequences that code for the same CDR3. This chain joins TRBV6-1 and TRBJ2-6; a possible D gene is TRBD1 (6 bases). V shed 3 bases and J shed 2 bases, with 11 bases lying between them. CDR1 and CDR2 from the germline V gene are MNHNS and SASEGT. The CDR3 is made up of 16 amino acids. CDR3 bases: TGTGCCAGCAGTGAGGCAGGGGTCCCTGGGGCCAACGTCCTGACTTTC. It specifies CASSEAGVPGANVLTF.

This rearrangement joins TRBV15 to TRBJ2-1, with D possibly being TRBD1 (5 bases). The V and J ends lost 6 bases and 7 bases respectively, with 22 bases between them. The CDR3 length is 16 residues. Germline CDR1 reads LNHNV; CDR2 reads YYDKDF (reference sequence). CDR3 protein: CATRAQRRVGQNEQFF. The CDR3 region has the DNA TGTGCCACCAGGGCCCAACGCAGAGTGGGGCAAAATGAGCAGTTCTTC.

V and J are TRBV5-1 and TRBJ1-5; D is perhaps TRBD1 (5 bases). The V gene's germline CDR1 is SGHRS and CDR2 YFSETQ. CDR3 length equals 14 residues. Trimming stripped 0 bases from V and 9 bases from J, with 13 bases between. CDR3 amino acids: CASSLAGDGSPQHF. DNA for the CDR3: TGCGCCAGCAGCTTGGCGGGGGACGGGTCGCCCCAGCATTTT.

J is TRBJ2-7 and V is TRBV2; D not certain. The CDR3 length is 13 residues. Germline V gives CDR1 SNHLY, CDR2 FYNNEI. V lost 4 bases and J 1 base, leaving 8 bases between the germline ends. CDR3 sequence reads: CASSVLQSYEQYF. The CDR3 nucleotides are TGTGCCAGCAGTGTCCTACAGTCCTACGAGCAGTACTTC.

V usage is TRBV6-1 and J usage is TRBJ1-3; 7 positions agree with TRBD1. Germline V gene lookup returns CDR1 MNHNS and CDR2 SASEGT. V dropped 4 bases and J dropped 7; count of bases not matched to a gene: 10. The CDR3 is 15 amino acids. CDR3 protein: CASSGRQGEGNTIYF. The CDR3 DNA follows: TGTGCCAGCAGTGGAAGACAGGGTGAGGGGAACACCATATATTTT.

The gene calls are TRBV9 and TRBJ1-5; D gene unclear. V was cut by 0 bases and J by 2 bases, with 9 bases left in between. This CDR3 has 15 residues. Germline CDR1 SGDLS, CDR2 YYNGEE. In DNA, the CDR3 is TGTGCCAGCAGCGTAGCCGGGTCGGGCAATCAGCCCCAGCATTTT. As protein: CASSVAGSGNQPQHF.

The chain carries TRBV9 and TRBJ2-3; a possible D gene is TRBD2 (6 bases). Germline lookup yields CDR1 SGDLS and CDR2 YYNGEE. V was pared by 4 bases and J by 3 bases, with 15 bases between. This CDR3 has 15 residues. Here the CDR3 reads CASSPQAGTTDTQYF. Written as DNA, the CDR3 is TGTGCCAGCAGCCCGCAGGCGGGGACTACAGATACGCAGTATTTT.